Reported below is one T cell receptor beta chain. Repertoires were generated with immunoSEQ multiplex PCR, while TCRdb's copy carries only in-frame clones and drops some. The sample comprises about 160,000 clones, roughly 89% of which are singletons, and approximately 10% rests with the top ten. These data come from a study of blood T cell repertoires in COVID-19. About the research overall: Nucleic acid was either cDNA or gDNA, and it came from T cells, B-cell-depleted T cells, or PBMCs.

This TCR was sampled from a woman in her seventies with COVID-19, enrolled during active disease. Material for sequencing was peripheral blood.

CDR3 nucleotide sequence: TGTGCCTGGAGCGGGACTAGCGGGGGGGCAGGGGAGACCCAGTACTTC. This encodes CAWSGTSGGAGETQYF. V is TRBV30 and J is TRBJ2-5; 16 nucleotides line up with TRBD2. With 3 bases clipped from V and 5 bases from J, the junction kept 6 bases outside the gene matches. This CDR3 region has 16 residues. CDR1 and CDR2 (germline): GTSNPN, SVGIG (reference sequence).